This T cell receptor beta chain was profiled in a study of control samples from healthy donors and cancer patients. The assay was immunoSEQ multiplex PCR, and TCRdb's table has in-frame clones only and misses some. The profile shows approximately 100,000 clones, 75% to 90% of them singletons. This CDR3 region has 13 residues. Between the trimmed V and J ends, which lost 3 bases and 6 bases, there was a span of 11 bases. From germline, CDR1 is KGHSH and CDR2 LQKENI. The TCR sequence derives from a man aged 55 to 69 with lung cancer. The chain couples TRBV18 to TRBJ1-1; maybe TRBD1 (5 bases). Material: PBMCs. The CDR3 sequence is CASSPRDRAEAFF. Written as DNA, the CDR3 is TGTGCCAGCTCACCCAGGGACCGAGCTGAAGCTTTCTTT.